One sample yielded the 16 T cell receptor beta chains listed below, sequenced in a study of brain metastases from non-small cell lung cancer. Method: immunoSEQ multiplex PCR; TCRdb's copy keeps in-frame clones and lacks some. The table shows 1,500 to 2,000 clones, with about 90% occurring only once. The sequencing input was tumor-adjacent normal tissue. Receptors originate from a donor over 35 with non-small cell lung cancer.

This clone has a single count. The chain combines TRBV28 with TRBJ1-5, with a weak D call TRBD1 (5 bases). The germline V gene has CDR1 MDHEN and CDR2 SYDVKM. The CDR3 is made up of 14 amino acids. The V and J ends lost 2 bases and 3 bases respectively, with 8 bases between them. Here the CDR3 DNA reads TGTGCCAGCAGTTTAGGACAACTCAATCAGCCCCAGCATTTT. This codes for CASSLGQLNQPQHF. The full variable domain, in which reference TRBV28 and TRBJ1-5 provide the parts outside the CDR3, is DVKVTQSSRYLVKRTGEKVFLECVQDMDHENMFWYRQDPGLGLRLIYFSYDVKMKEKGDIPEGYSVSREKKERFSLILESASTNQTSMYLCASSLGQLNQPQHFGDGTRLSIL.

The gene calls are TRBV11-1 and TRBJ1-1; TRBD1 might be the D (5 bases). This CDR3 comprises 15 residues. The germline V and J ends were trimmed by 5 bases and 0 bases, with 13 bases remaining between them. Looked up from germline, CDR1 is SGHAT and CDR2 is FQDESV (reference sequence). The CDR3 coding sequence is TGTGCCAGCAGCCCCGCGGACATCTTGAACACTGAAGCTTTCTTT. This gives the protein CASSPADILNTEAFF.

The genes are TRBV28 and TRBJ2-5; TRBD1 matches at 10 bases. CDR1 is MDHEN and CDR2 is SYDVKM in the germline V gene. V trimming: 6 bases; J trimming: 5 bases; junction bases outside the gene matches: 6. The length of the CDR3 is 14 residues. The DNA for the CDR3 is TGTGCCAGCAGGACAGGGGGCGTGGAGGAGACCCAGTACTTC. Amino acid sequence: CASRTGGVEETQYF.

About this clone: The same CDR3 also results from other DNA sequences found in this sample. The chain carries TRBV7-6 and TRBJ2-7; no reliable D call. The CDR3 runs 13 residues. V gave up 1 base and J gave up 3 bases, with 7 bases separating them. CDR1 and CDR2 from the germline V gene are SGHVS and FNYEAQ. This chain's CDR3 is CASSLGPNYEQYF. The CDR3 DNA is TGTGCCAGCAGCTTAGGCCCGAACTACGAGCAGTACTTC.

The chain combines TRBV7-2 with TRBJ2-3; D might be TRBD1 or TRBD2, each matching 6 bases. V was pared by 8 bases and J by 0 bases, with 24 bases between. The germline gives CDR1 SGHTA, CDR2 FQGNSA. This CDR3 is built from 18 residues. The CDR3 region has the DNA TGTGCCAGCCGGGGCCCTAGACTAGGGGGGACTAGCACAGATACGCAGTATTTT. Translated: CASRGPRLGGTSTDTQYF.

This clone was detected only once. The chain joins TRBV2 to TRBJ2-1; 13 bases align to TRBD2. The germline CDR1 and CDR2 sequences are SNHLY and FYNNEI. With V trimmed by 3 bases and J by 5 bases, 7 bases remained unmatched. The CDR3 is made up of 17 amino acids. This chain's CDR3 is CASSDGLAGVPDNEQFF. CDR3 sequence (DNA): TGTGCCAGCAGTGATGGACTAGCGGGAGTACCAGACAATGAGCAGTTCTTC.

This rearrangement joins TRBV20-1 to TRBJ2-1; D remains unclear. CDR3 length: 11 residues. Germline loops: CDR1 DFQATT, CDR2 SNEGSKA (reference sequence). The V and J ends lost 0 bases and 10 bases respectively, with 7 bases between them. CDR3 in amino acids: CSARDLGEQFF. DNA of the CDR3: TGCAGTGCTAGAGATTTGGGAGAGCAGTTCTTC.

The chain recombines TRBV5-1 with TRBJ2-5, with D tentatively TRBD2 (5 bases). Germline CDR1 is SGHRS and CDR2 is YFSETQ. The CDR3 sequence is 13 residues long. V lost 4 bases, J lost 3 bases, and 10 bases lay in between. CDR3 residues: CASSPGLEETQYF. In DNA, the CDR3 is TGCGCCAGCAGCCCTGGACTGGAAGAGACCCAGTACTTC.

The genes are TRBV4-3 and TRBJ1-1; maybe TRBD1 (6 bases). Germline CDR1 and CDR2: LGHNA and YSLEER. V lost 1 base, J lost 9 bases, and 9 bases lay in between. The CDR3 contains 12 residues. Here the CDR3 DNA reads TGCGCCAGCAGCCAAGGACAGGCTCAAGCTTTCTTT. This codes for CASSQGQAQAFF.

This chain links TRBV29-1 with TRBJ1-1; D uncertain. This CDR3 region has 10 residues. Germline V gives CDR1 SQVTM, CDR2 ANQGSEA. The ends were cut back, 3 bases at V and 6 bases at J, with 5 bases in the middle. DNA for the CDR3: TGCAGCGTTGATAAGTCTGAAGCTTTCTTT. Its protein product is CSVDKSEAFF.

The chain links TRBV19 to TRBJ2-3, with a tentative D call TRBD1 (5 bases). Germline assignment: CDR1 LNHDA and CDR2 SQIVND (reference sequence). The CDR3 is made up of 15 amino acids. With 3 bases removed from V and 7 bases from J, the gap between germline ends came to 17 bases. Written as DNA, the CDR3 is TGTGCCAGTAGTATTGGGGCAGGGTCGTCGAATACGCAGTATTTT. Protein: CASSIGAGSSNTQYF.

The rearrangement uses TRBV6-5 and TRBJ1-6, with TRBD1 matching 7 bases. J gave up 6 bases and V 5 bases, and 7 bases lay outside the gene matches. The germline gives CDR1 MNHEY, CDR2 SVGAGI. The CDR3 totals 15 residues. The DNA of the CDR3 is TGTGCCAGCAGTCCCAGGGGGGGACTTAATTCACCCCTCCACTTT. It specifies CASSPRGGLNSPLHF.

The chain recombines TRBV5-1 with TRBJ1-1, with D maybe TRBD1 (5 bases). CDR1 is SGHRS, CDR2 YFSETQ, per germline. The CDR3 is made up of 15 amino acids. V lost 0 bases to trimming and J lost 0 bases, with 9 bases between them. This CDR3 reads CASSLGQGMNTEAFF. As DNA, the CDR3 is TGCGCCAGCAGCTTGGGGCAGGGCATGAACACTGAAGCTTTCTTT. Complete variable domain (other parts from reference TRBV5-1 and TRBJ1-1): KAGVTQTPRYLIKTRGQQVTLSCSPISGHRSVSWYQQTPGQGLQFLFEYFSETQRNKGNFPGRFSGRQFSNSRSEMNVSTLELGDSALYLCASSLGQGMNTEAFFGQGTRLTVV.

J is TRBJ1-5 and V is TRBV7-6, with 8 bases identical to TRBD1. Germline loops: CDR1 SGHVS, CDR2 FNYEAQ. Trimming cost V 8 bases and J 3 bases; bases outside gene matches: 6. The CDR3 is made up of 14 amino acids. Here the CDR3 reads CASSQGEANQPQHF. CDR3 nucleotides: TGTGCCAGCTCACAGGGGGAGGCCAATCAGCCCCAGCATTTT.

For this clone: Germline and junction disagree at one end, which may indicate a read error. The chain uses TRBV28 and TRBJ2-7; 9 bases map to TRBD1. This CDR3 spans 11 amino acids. Germline V gives CDR1 MDHEN, CDR2 SYDVKM. The CDR3 sequence: CASSRTGDPYF. The CDR3 nucleotides are TGTGCCAGCAGTAGGACAGGGGATCCGTATTTC.

The chain combines TRBV29-1 with TRBJ2-7, with 8 bases fitting TRBD2. The CDR3 is 14 amino acids. CDR1 is SQVTM, CDR2 ANQGSEA, per germline. J lost 5 bases, V lost 5 bases, and 11 bases had no gene match. The CDR3, as DNA: TGCAGCGTTCGAGGTGGGTCGGGGGGGGACGAGCAGTACTTC. This encodes CSVRGGSGGDEQYF.